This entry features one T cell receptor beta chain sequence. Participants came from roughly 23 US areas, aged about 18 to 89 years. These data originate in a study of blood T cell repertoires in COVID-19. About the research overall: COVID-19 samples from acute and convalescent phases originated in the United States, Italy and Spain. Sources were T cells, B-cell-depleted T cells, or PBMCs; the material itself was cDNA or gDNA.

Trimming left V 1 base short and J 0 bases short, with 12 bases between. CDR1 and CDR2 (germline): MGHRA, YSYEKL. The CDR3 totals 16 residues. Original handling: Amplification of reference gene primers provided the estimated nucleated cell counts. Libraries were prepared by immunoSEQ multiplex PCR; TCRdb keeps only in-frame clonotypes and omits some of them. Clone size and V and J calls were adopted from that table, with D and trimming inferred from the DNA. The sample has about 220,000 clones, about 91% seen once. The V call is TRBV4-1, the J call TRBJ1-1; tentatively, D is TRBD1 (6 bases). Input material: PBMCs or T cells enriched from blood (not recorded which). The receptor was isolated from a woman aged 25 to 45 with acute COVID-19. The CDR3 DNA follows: TGCGCCAGCAGCCAAGTTTGGACAGCGATGAACACTGAAGCTTTCTTT. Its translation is CASSQVWTAMNTEAFF.